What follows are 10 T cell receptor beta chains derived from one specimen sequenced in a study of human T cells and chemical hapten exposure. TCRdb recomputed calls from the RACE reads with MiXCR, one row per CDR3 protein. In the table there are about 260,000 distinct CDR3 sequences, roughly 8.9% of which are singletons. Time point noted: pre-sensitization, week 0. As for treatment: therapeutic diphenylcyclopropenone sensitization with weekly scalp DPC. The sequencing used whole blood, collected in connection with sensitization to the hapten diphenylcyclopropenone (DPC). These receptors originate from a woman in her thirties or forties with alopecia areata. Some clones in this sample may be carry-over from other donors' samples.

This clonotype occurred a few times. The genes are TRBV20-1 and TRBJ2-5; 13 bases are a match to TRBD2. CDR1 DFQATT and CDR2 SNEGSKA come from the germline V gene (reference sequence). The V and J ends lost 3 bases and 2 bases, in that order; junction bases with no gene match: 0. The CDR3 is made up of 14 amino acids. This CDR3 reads CSARTSGRQETQYF. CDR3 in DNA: TGCAGTGCTAGGACTAGCGGGAGGCAAGAGACCCAGTACTTC.

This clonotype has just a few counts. The CDR3 loop reads CASSYSRVLAGAPEQYF. As DNA, the CDR3 is TGTGCCAGCAGTTACTCACGGGTGCTAGCGGGAGCCCCCGAGCAGTACTTC. This rearrangement joins TRBV6-5 to TRBJ2-7; 10 nucleotides agree with TRBD2. The CDR3 consists of 17 residues. The germline CDR1 and CDR2 sequences are MNHEY and SVGAGI. V lost 0 bases, J lost 6 bases, and 11 bases stayed unmatched.

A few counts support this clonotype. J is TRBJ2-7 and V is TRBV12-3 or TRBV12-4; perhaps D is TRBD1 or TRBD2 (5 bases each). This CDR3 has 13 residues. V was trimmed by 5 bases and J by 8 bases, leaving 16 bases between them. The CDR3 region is CASSTRDRDKQYF. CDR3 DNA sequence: TGTGCCAGCAGTACCCGGGACCGCGACAAGCAGTACTTC.

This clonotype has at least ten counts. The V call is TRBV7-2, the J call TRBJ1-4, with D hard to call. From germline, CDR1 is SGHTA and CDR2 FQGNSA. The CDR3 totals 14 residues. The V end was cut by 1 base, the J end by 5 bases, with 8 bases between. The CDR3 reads CASSLGAYNEKLFF. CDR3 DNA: TGTGCCAGCAGCTTAGGTGCCTACAATGAAAAACTGTTTTTT.

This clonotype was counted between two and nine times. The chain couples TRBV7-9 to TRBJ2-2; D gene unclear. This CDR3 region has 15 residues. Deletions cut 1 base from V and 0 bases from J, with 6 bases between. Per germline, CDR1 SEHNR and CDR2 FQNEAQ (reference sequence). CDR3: CASSLGSPNTGELFF. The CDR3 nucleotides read TGTGCCAGCAGCTTAGGCTCTCCGAACACCGGGGAGCTGTTTTTT.

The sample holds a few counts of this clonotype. CDR3 bases: TGTGCCAGCAGTTTCGAGAGGGCCACTGAAGCTTTCTTT. Protein sequence: CASSFERATEAFF. The gene calls are TRBV12-3 or TRBV12-4 and TRBJ1-1; no definite D call. The CDR3 consists of 13 residues. Trimming shortened V by 3 bases and J by 4 bases, and 9 bases separated the two germline ends.

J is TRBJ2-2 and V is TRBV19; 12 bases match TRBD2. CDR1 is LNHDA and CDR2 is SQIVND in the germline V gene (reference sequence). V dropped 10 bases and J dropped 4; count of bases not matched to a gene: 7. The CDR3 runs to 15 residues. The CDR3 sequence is CATAPGLAGTGELFF. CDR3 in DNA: TGTGCCACCGCACCGGGACTAGCGGGCACCGGGGAGCTGTTTTTT.

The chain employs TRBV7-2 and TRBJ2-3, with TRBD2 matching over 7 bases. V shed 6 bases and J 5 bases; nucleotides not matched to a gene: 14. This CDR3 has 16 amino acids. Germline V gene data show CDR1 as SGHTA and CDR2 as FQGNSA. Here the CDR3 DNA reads TGTGCCAGCAGGCGGGGCGGGAGTAGGGTAGGAGATACGCAGTATTTT. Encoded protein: CASRRGGSRVGDTQYF.

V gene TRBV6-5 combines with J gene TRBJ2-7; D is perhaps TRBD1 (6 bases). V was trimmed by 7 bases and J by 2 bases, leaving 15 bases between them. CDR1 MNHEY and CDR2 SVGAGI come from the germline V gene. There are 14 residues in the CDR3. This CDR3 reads CASNPSGGPYEQYF. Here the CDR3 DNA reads TGTGCCAGCAACCCGTCTGGGGGCCCCTACGAGCAGTACTTC.

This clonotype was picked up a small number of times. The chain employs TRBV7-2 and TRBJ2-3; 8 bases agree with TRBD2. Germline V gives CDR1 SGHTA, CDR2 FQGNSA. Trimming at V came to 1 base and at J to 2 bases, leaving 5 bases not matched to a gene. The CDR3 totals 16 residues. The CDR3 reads CASSLVSSGTTDTQYF. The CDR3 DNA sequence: TGTGCCAGCAGCTTAGTTAGTAGCGGGACCACAGATACGCAGTATTTT.